The rows below give T cell receptor beta chains drawn from one sample of a study of vaccination effects on CD4 cells after COVID-19. The repertoire was sequenced with immunoSEQ multiplex PCR; TCRdb's copy has only in-frame clones and lacks some. The sample has more than 50,000 clones, roughly 80% seen once. These TCRs are of unknown antigen specificity. Sequencing was performed on CD4+ T cells from PBMCs cultured with HCoV-229E spike peptides, taken before COVID-19 vaccination. The receptors stem from a human donor who received a COVID-19 vaccine. The CDR3 runs from the conserved cysteine through the conserved F or W. The D gene is left open where the match is weak. Rows give clone size only sometimes, using once, few, many, or a class for an expanded clone.

>TRBV6-1|TRBD2|-|TRBJ2-5
TGTGCCAGCAGTGAAGTCGCTAGCGGGGGGGCGATCCTGTCCGAAGAGACCCAGTACTTC
CASSEVASGGAILSEETQYF
>TRBV5-1|-|few|TRBJ2-1
TGCGCCAGCAGCTTGGGCACTAACAATGAGCAGTTCTTC
CASSLGTNNEQFF
>TRBV7-9|-|-|TRBJ2-2
TGTGCCAGCCGCGCCTCCGGGGAGCTGTTTTTT
CASRASGELFF
>TRBV6-6|-|-|TRBJ1-4
TGTGCCAGCAGTCCCGGTTGGCAGGCCCATTCGAGCGAAAAACTGTTTTTT
CASSPGWQAHSSEKLFF
>TRBV5-8|-|-|TRBJ1-5
TGTGCCAGCAGCAAATGGGAGAATCAGCCCCAGCATTTT
CASSKWENQPQHF
>TRBV5-6|-|-|TRBJ2-1
TGTGCCAGCAGCTTAATAGACAGGGAGCAGTTCTTC
CASSLIDREQFF
>TRBV5-1|TRBD2|few|TRBJ2-2
TGCGCCAGCAGTGAAGCGGGGAACGGGGAGCTGTTTTTT
CASSEAGNGELFF
>TRBV6-5|-|once|TRBJ1-6
TGTGCCAGCAGTTACTCCCGGGGGATTAATTCACCCCTCCACTTT
CASSYSRGINSPLHF
>TRBV3-1/TRBV3-2|-|-|TRBJ1-2
TGTGCCAGCAGCTCGAATAGAATTACTGGCGGCTACACCTTC
CASSSNRITGGYTF
>TRBV19|-|-|TRBJ1-4
TGTGCCAGCTCAGACTCTTACCGGGACACAGGCCGTCCGGTGCTGTTTTTT
CASSDSYRDTGRPVLFF
>TRBV3-1/TRBV3-2|-|-|TRBJ1-1
TGTGCCAGCAGACGGACAGACTTCGGGGCTGAAGCTTTCTTT
CASRRTDFGAEAFF
>TRBV30|-|-|TRBJ1-5
TGTGCCTGGAGTCAATGGGCGGATTACAATCAGCCCCAGCATTTT
CAWSQWADYNQPQHF
>TRBV19|-|-|TRBJ1-1
TGTGCCAGTACGGGACGGCGGAACACTGAAGCTTTCTTT
CASTGRRNTEAFF
>TRBV6-5|-|-|TRBJ1-6
TGTGCCAGCAGTTCGCAGGAGGGCATGAATTCACCCCTCCACTTT
CASSSQEGMNSPLHF
>TRBV9|-|-|TRBJ1-1
TGTGCCAGCAGCCCGATTGAGGGGAACACTGAAGCTTTCTTT
CASSPIEGNTEAFF
>TRBV5-4|TRBD1|once|TRBJ2-2
TGTGCCAGCAGCTCCCCGACAGGGGGATTAAACACCGGGGAGCTGTTTTTT
CASSSPTGGLNTGELFF
>TRBV19|-|-|TRBJ1-1
TGTGCCAGTAGTATCAAGTATTACACTGAAGCTTTCTTT
CASSIKYYTEAFF
>TRBV19|TRBD1|-|TRBJ1-5
TGTGCCAGTAGTAATATCCCCGGGACAGGGGGCGAACAGCCCCAGCATTTT
CASSNIPGTGGEQPQHF
>TRBV6-1|-|-|TRBJ1-2
TGTGCCAGCAGTGAACCCGGGGAGGGCTACACCTTC
CASSEPGEGYTF
>TRBV12-2|-|-|TRBJ1-6
TGTGCAAGTCGCCCTGTACAGGACAACCGAGTTGGTTCACCCCTCCACTTT
CASRPVQDNRVGSPLHF
>TRBV6-5|-|-|TRBJ1-1
TGTGCCAGCAATCAGGACAGCTCGAGGGCTTTCTTT
CASNQDSSRAFF
>TRBV6-5|TRBD1|-|TRBJ1-6
TGTGCCAGCACCAAGACCGGGACAGGGGGTTCACCCCTCCACTTT
CASTKTGTGGSPLHF
>TRBV28|TRBD1|-|TRBJ2-3
TGTGCCAGCGGGACAGCTGCCGGTACGCAGTATTTT
CASGTAAGTQYF
>TRBV6-5|-|-|TRBJ2-5
TGTGCCAGCAGGAGAGGCAGGGGAGGGGGGGAGACCCAGTACTTC
CASRRGRGGGETQYF
>TRBV2|-|few|TRBJ1-5
TGTGCCAGCAGGGAATATAGCAATCAGCCCCAGCATTTT
CASREYSNQPQHF
>TRBV5-6|TRBD1|-|TRBJ2-1
TGTGCCAGCAGCAGTAGGACAGGCTATCTCGACAATGAGCAGTTCTTC
CASSSRTGYLDNEQFF
>TRBV12-3/TRBV12-4|TRBD1|once|TRBJ2-3
TGTGCCAGCAGGCGGACAGGGGCTACGCAGTATTTT
CASRRTGATQYF
>TRBV19|-|-|TRBJ2-2
TGTGCCAGTTCCCTCGGCTTTGTCGCGACTGGGGAGCTGTTTTTT
CASSLGFVATGELFF
>TRBV5-1|-|-|TRBJ1-1
TGCGCCAGCAGCTTGGCCGTGAACACTGAAGCTTTCTTT
CASSLAVNTEAFF
>TRBV10-2|TRBD1|-|TRBJ1-2
TGCGCCAGCAGTGAATGGGGACAGGACCCCTATGGCTACACCTTC
CASSEWGQDPYGYTF
>TRBV2|TRBD1|-|TRBJ1-1
TGTGCCAGCAGGGACAGGGCTTTATACACTGAAGCTTTCTTT
CASRDRALYTEAFF
>TRBV19|-|-|TRBJ2-3
TGTGCCAGTAAAAGGGACGGAGAGACAGATACGCAGTATTTT
CASKRDGETDTQYF
>TRBV29-1|-|-|TRBJ2-5
TGCAGCGTTGTGGGGGTTTATTCAGGGACCCAGTACTTC
CSVVGVYSGTQYF
>TRBV3-1/TRBV3-2|-|once|TRBJ1-2
TGTGCCAGCAGCCATTTGTCCGGAGACTATGGCTACACCTTC
CASSHLSGDYGYTF
>TRBV4-1|TRBD1|once|TRBJ2-5
TGCGCCAGCAGCCAGCAGGGACAGGGGAGGCCGGAGACCCAGTACTTC
CASSQQGQGRPETQYF
>TRBV5-1|-|-|TRBJ2-6
TGCGCCAGCAGTACAAAGGACGGCTACTCTGGGGCCAACGTCCTGACTTTC
CASSTKDGYSGANVLTF
>TRBV6-2/TRBV6-3|TRBD1|-|TRBJ1-4
TGTGCCAGCAGTTACGGGACAGGCCCGGCGTGGGGTGAAAAACTGTTTTTT
CASSYGTGPAWGEKLFF
>TRBV2|TRBD1|-|TRBJ2-2
TGTGCCAGCAGAGGGGGCTTTATCACCGGGGAGCTGTTTTTT
CASRGGFITGELFF
>TRBV7-2|-|-|TRBJ1-5
TGTGCCAGCAGCTTAGACGGCCTCCCCGGGCAGCCCCAGCATTTT
CASSLDGLPGQPQHF
>TRBV20-1|-|-|TRBJ2-5
TGCAGTGCTAGTCGTGGAAAGACCCAGTACTTC
CSASRGKTQYF
>TRBV5-6|TRBD2|-|TRBJ2-3
TGTGCCAGCAGCTTGGGGGGGACTAGCGGCACAGATACGCAGTATTTT
CASSLGGTSGTDTQYF
>TRBV4-1|-|few|TRBJ1-3
TGCGCCAGCAGCACACATCCCGCGGGGTGGGGAAACACCATATATTTT
CASSTHPAGWGNTIYF
>TRBV19|TRBD1|-|TRBJ1-5
TGTGCCAGTAGTCCCCGCCTCCGGCAGGGGGTTAATCAGCCCCAGCATTTT
CASSPRLRQGVNQPQHF
>TRBV7-9|-|few|TRBJ2-3
TGTGCCAGCAGCGTCCGAAACCTCGCAGATACGCAGTATTTT
CASSVRNLADTQYF
>TRBV11-2|TRBD1|few|TRBJ1-1
TGTGCCAGCAGCTTAGAAAGTGGGACAGTGAACACTGAAGCTTTCTTT
CASSLESGTVNTEAFF
>TRBV18|-|-|TRBJ2-5
TGTGCCAGCTCAAATGGGATTGGCTTTCAAGAGACCCAGTACTTC
CASSNGIGFQETQYF
>TRBV11-2|TRBD2|-|TRBJ2-5
TGTGCCAGCAGCCCCCGCCTAACTAGCGGGGGCCCCCACGAGACCCAGTACTTC
CASSPRLTSGGPHETQYF
>TRBV3-1/TRBV3-2|-|once|TRBJ1-2
TGTGCCAGCAGCCAAGGCGGGCGGGGCTACACCTTC
CASSQGGRGYTF
>TRBV19|TRBD1|-|TRBJ2-5
TGTGCCAGTAGTCGGACAGGGGGCCACGAGACCCAGTACTTC
CASSRTGGHETQYF
>TRBV10-1|-|-|TRBJ1-1
TGCGCCAGCAGTGAATACAGCGGATACACTGAAGCTTTCTTT
CASSEYSGYTEAFF
>TRBV7-9|-|-|TRBJ2-2
TGTGCCAGCCCTGAGGGTTCACGACACACCGGGGAGCTGTTTTTT
CASPEGSRHTGELFF
>TRBV18|-|-|TRBJ1-1
TGTGCCAGCTCACCAACAGTTGGGATATCGACTGAAGCTTTCTTT
CASSPTVGISTEAFF
>TRBV7-9|-|-|TRBJ1-4
TGTGCCAGCAGCTTAACGGGGTCGAATGAAAAACTGTTTTTT
CASSLTGSNEKLFF
>TRBV7-2|-|-|TRBJ2-3
TGTGCCAGCAGCTTAGATCCATCCGATACGCAGTATTTT
CASSLDPSDTQYF
>TRBV11-2|-|-|TRBJ1-2
TGTGCCAGCAGCCTCGGGCAGCCTCCTAACTATGGCTACACCTTC
CASSLGQPPNYGYTF